Reported below is one TCR beta chain. Libraries of TCR beta chains were produced by 5' RACE (UMI-labeled). Reprocessing the 5' RACE reads, TCRdb reports a single entry for every CDR3 protein and omits DNA. Across approximately 12,000 distinct CDR3 sequences, the top ten clones capture 14% of the sample. The sample originates from a study of human CD8 memory T cell subsets. CDR3 size: 15 residues. The germline V gene encodes CDR1 MNHEY and CDR2 SMNVEV (reference sequence). The origin of this receptor is a human donor in good health. The rearrangement uses TRBV27 and TRBJ1-2. The source material was CD8+ T cells from PBMCs. CDR3 residues: CASSLRSGSYYGYTF.